This T cell receptor beta chain appears in the sequencing data of a study of Ad26.COV2.S vaccination and SARS-CoV-2 variants. Study-wide points: There was reportedly substantial breadth in spike-specific CD8+ and CD4+ T cell responses after vaccination. Possibly, TCR breadth and depth analyses underestimated total T cell responses.

On this clone: What it binds is unknown.

The CDR3 is 16 residues long. TCRdb's table, derived via immunoSEQ multiplex PCR, lists solely in-frame clones and lacks some. The table includes some 250,000 clones, 85% to 90% detected once. Stated treatment: roughly 19 received Ad26.COV2.S at low or high dose, single or two shots; roughly five received placebo; per-sample allocation not given. Sampling was performed 63 days after the first vaccine or placebo injection. The source material was peripheral blood, sampled in a trial of Ad26.COV2.S vaccine versus placebo. V gene TRBV7-5 combines with J gene TRBJ1-3; the D segment call TRBD1 is taken from the table without a DNA check. TRBV7-5 is flagged as a pseudogene. This TCR came from a person aged 18 to 59 who received the Ad26.COV2.S COVID-19 vaccine or a placebo. DNA for the CDR3: TGTGCCAGAAGCTTAAACCCAGGTATAGCTGGAAACACCATATATTTT. Protein: CARSLNPGIAGNTIYF.